A selection of T cell receptor beta chains follows, all from one sample in a study of T cell changes during pregnancy in multiple sclerosis. The data were produced by immunoSEQ multiplex PCR, yet TCRdb's version contains in-frame clones alone and is incomplete. In the table there are fewer than 15,000 clones, roughly 86% of which are singletons. The source was CD8+ T cells from peripheral blood mononuclear cells, collected in the first trimester of pregnancy. These receptors all come from a female donor with multiple sclerosis, enrolled in a pregnancy study. CDR3s include the opening cysteine and the closing phenylalanine or tryptophan. The order of the fields is clone size, V gene, J gene, D gene, CDR3 protein, CDR3 DNA. The D gene is left open where the match is weak. Only part of the rows carry a size: once, few, many, or a class if the clone is expanded.

abundance: NA
v_gene: TRBV6-5
j_gene: TRBJ2-7
d_gene: NA
CDR3aa: CASSYGGRPYEQYF
CDR3nt: TGTGCCAGCAGTTACGGAGGGAGGCCCTACGAGCAGTACTTC

abundance: NA
v_gene: TRBV27
j_gene: TRBJ1-1
d_gene: NA
CDR3aa: CASSLFYPRDVQHTEAFF
CDR3nt: TGTGCCAGCAGTTTATTCTATCCGCGGGACGTCCAACACACTGAAGCTTTCTTT

abundance: NA
v_gene: TRBV4-3
j_gene: TRBJ2-5
d_gene: TRBD2
CDR3aa: CASSQGAGGLEGQYF
CDR3nt: TGCGCCAGCAGCCAAGGGGCGGGGGGGCTGGAGGGCCAGTACTTC

abundance: NA
v_gene: TRBV6-5
j_gene: TRBJ2-1
d_gene: TRBD2
CDR3aa: CASSSYGGSNNEQFF
CDR3nt: TGTGCCAGCAGTTCCTACGGGGGGTCCAACAATGAGCAGTTCTTC

abundance: NA
v_gene: TRBV5-4
j_gene: TRBJ2-5
d_gene: NA
CDR3aa: CASSLDRGGETQYF
CDR3nt: TGTGCCAGCAGCTTGGACAGGGGGGGGGAGACCCAGTACTTC

abundance: NA
v_gene: TRBV14
j_gene: TRBJ1-5
d_gene: NA
CDR3aa: CASSQLNQPQHF
CDR3nt: TGTGCCAGCAGCCAATTAAATCAGCCCCAGCATTTT

abundance: NA
v_gene: TRBV11-2
j_gene: TRBJ2-7
d_gene: TRBD2
CDR3aa: CASSLVGGEGEQYF
CDR3nt: TGTGCCAGCAGCTTAGTGGGCGGGGAGGGAGAGCAGTACTTC

abundance: large
v_gene: TRBV6-4
j_gene: TRBJ2-2
d_gene: TRBD2
CDR3aa: CASSETSDTGELFF
CDR3nt: TGTGCCAGCAGTGAGACTAGCGACACCGGGGAGCTGTTTTTT

abundance: NA
v_gene: TRBV6-1
j_gene: TRBJ2-5
d_gene: NA
CDR3aa: CASSDGERETQYF
CDR3nt: TGTGCCAGCAGTGACGGGGAGCGCGAGACCCAGTACTTC

abundance: NA
v_gene: TRBV30
j_gene: TRBJ2-1
d_gene: TRBD2
CDR3aa: CAWRPGLAGEIGNEQFF
CDR3nt: TGTGCCTGGAGACCGGGACTAGCGGGGGAGATCGGCAATGAGCAGTTCTTC

abundance: NA
v_gene: TRBV7-2
j_gene: TRBJ1-1
d_gene: TRBD1
CDR3aa: CASSYRDRFTEAFF
CDR3nt: TGTGCCAGCAGCTACCGGGACAGGTTCACTGAAGCTTTCTTT

abundance: NA
v_gene: TRBV28
j_gene: TRBJ2-7
d_gene: TRBD1
CDR3aa: CASSLRQGPPREQYF
CDR3nt: TGTGCCAGCAGTTTACGACAGGGGCCTCCTCGCGAGCAGTACTTC

abundance: NA
v_gene: TRBV30
j_gene: TRBJ2-7
d_gene: NA
CDR3aa: CAWRPPGSYEQYF
CDR3nt: TGTGCCTGGAGACCCCCGGGGTCCTACGAGCAGTACTTC

abundance: once
v_gene: TRBV21-1
j_gene: TRBJ1-1
d_gene: NA
CDR3aa: CASSQIQGENTEAFF
CDR3nt: TGTGCCAGCAGCCAGATACAGGGGGAAAACACTGAAGCTTTCTTT

abundance: NA
v_gene: TRBV4-1
j_gene: TRBJ2-3
d_gene: TRBD2
CDR3aa: CASSRLWGGTRTDTQYF
CDR3nt: TGCGCCAGCAGCCGACTTTGGGGGGGGACCCGGACAGATACGCAGTATTTT

abundance: NA
v_gene: TRBV6-4
j_gene: TRBJ2-2
d_gene: NA
CDR3aa: CASSDTPEGELFF
CDR3nt: TGTGCCAGCAGTGATACCCCTGAGGGGGAGCTGTTTTTT

abundance: NA
v_gene: TRBV7-2
j_gene: TRBJ1-2
d_gene: TRBD1
CDR3aa: CASSRLTQGPYGYTF
CDR3nt: TGTGCCAGCAGCCGGCTTACACAGGGGCCCTATGGCTACACCTTC

abundance: NA
v_gene: TRBV11-2
j_gene: TRBJ2-3
d_gene: TRBD2
CDR3aa: CASSFSGDSTDTQYF
CDR3nt: TGTGCCAGCAGCTTTAGCGGGGACTCCACAGATACGCAGTATTTT

abundance: NA
v_gene: TRBV28
j_gene: TRBJ1-6
d_gene: TRBD1
CDR3aa: CASSLSRDSSPLHF
CDR3nt: TGTGCCAGCAGTTTATCCCGGGACAGTTCACCCCTCCACTTT

abundance: NA
v_gene: TRBV7-9
j_gene: TRBJ1-5
d_gene: TRBD1
CDR3aa: CASSQQGSSNQPQHF
CDR3nt: TGTGCCAGCAGCCAACAGGGGTCGAGCAATCAGCCCCAGCATTTT

abundance: NA
v_gene: TRBV7-4
j_gene: TRBJ1-2
d_gene: NA
CDR3aa: CASSLESSREKGYTF
CDR3nt: TGTGCCAGCAGCTTAGAGAGTAGTAGGGAGAAGGGCTACACCTTC

abundance: NA
v_gene: TRBV6-4
j_gene: TRBJ2-1
d_gene: TRBD2
CDR3aa: CASSHTSGGHNEQFF
CDR3nt: TGTGCCAGCAGCCACACTAGCGGGGGGCACAATGAGCAGTTCTTC

abundance: NA
v_gene: TRBV27
j_gene: TRBJ2-7
d_gene: NA
CDR3aa: CASSLIGTQRYEQYF
CDR3nt: TGTGCCAGCAGTTTAATCGGGACACAGCGTTACGAGCAGTACTTC

abundance: NA
v_gene: TRBV4-1
j_gene: TRBJ1-1
d_gene: NA
CDR3aa: CASSRSSGRPNTEAFF
CDR3nt: TGCGCCAGCAGCCGCTCCTCGGGAAGACCGAACACTGAAGCTTTCTTT

abundance: NA
v_gene: TRBV4-3
j_gene: TRBJ1-1
d_gene: NA
CDR3aa: CASSHAQANTEAFF
CDR3nt: TGCGCCAGCAGCCATGCCCAGGCGAACACTGAAGCTTTCTTT

abundance: NA
v_gene: TRBV19
j_gene: TRBJ2-3
d_gene: TRBD1
CDR3aa: CASSIGEGATDTQYF
CDR3nt: TGTGCCAGTAGTATTGGAGAGGGGGCCACAGATACGCAGTATTTT

abundance: NA
v_gene: TRBV5-6
j_gene: TRBJ1-4
d_gene: TRBD1
CDR3aa: CASSLGTGRKEKLFF
CDR3nt: TGTGCCAGCAGCTTGGGGACAGGGAGAAAAGAAAAACTGTTTTTT

abundance: NA
v_gene: TRBV19
j_gene: TRBJ1-2
d_gene: NA
CDR3aa: CASSIGGNGYTF
CDR3nt: TGTGCCAGTAGTATTGGGGGGAATGGCTACACCTTC

abundance: NA
v_gene: TRBV10-1
j_gene: TRBJ2-5
d_gene: NA
CDR3aa: CASSENRGFQETQYF
CDR3nt: TGCGCCAGCAGTGAAAATCGAGGATTTCAAGAGACCCAGTACTTC

abundance: medium-sized
v_gene: TRBV7-2
j_gene: TRBJ1-1
d_gene: NA
CDR3aa: CASSFGATEAFF
CDR3nt: TGTGCCAGCAGCTTCGGAGCAACTGAAGCTTTCTTT

abundance: NA
v_gene: TRBV9
j_gene: TRBJ1-1
d_gene: TRBD1
CDR3aa: CASSVRPGQGGGNTEAFF
CDR3nt: TGTGCCAGCAGCGTAAGGCCCGGACAGGGGGGTGGGAACACTGAAGCTTTCTTT

abundance: NA
v_gene: TRBV15
j_gene: TRBJ1-2
d_gene: TRBD1
CDR3aa: CATSRGTGRNYGYTF
CDR3nt: TGTGCCACCAGCAGGGGGACAGGGAGGAACTATGGCTACACCTTC

abundance: NA
v_gene: TRBV27
j_gene: TRBJ1-4
d_gene: NA
CDR3aa: CASRTNEKLFF
CDR3nt: TGTGCCAGCAGAACAAATGAAAAACTGTTTTTT

abundance: NA
v_gene: TRBV5-6
j_gene: TRBJ2-3
d_gene: TRBD2
CDR3aa: CASSPWGRGGPDTQYF
CDR3nt: TGTGCCAGCAGCCCCTGGGGGCGGGGGGGCCCGGATACGCAGTATTTT

abundance: NA
v_gene: TRBV2
j_gene: TRBJ2-7
d_gene: TRBD2
CDR3aa: CASSDGGTSGRDEQYF
CDR3nt: TGTGCCAGCAGTGACGGCGGGACTAGCGGGAGAGACGAGCAGTACTTC

abundance: NA
v_gene: TRBV21-1
j_gene: TRBJ1-5
d_gene: NA
CDR3aa: CASSKGDRPSQSNQPQHF
CDR3nt: TGTGCCAGCAGCAAAGGGGACAGGCCATCCCAAAGCAATCAGCCCCAGCATTTT

abundance: few
v_gene: TRBV6-5
j_gene: TRBJ1-2
d_gene: NA
CDR3aa: CASRGQSVGYTF
CDR3nt: TGTGCCAGCAGAGGACAGTCTGTCGGCTACACCTTC

abundance: NA
v_gene: TRBV30
j_gene: TRBJ1-2
d_gene: NA
CDR3aa: CAWSTGRGLYGYTF
CDR3nt: TGTGCCTGGAGTACAGGGCGAGGACTTTATGGCTACACCTTC

abundance: NA
v_gene: TRBV21-1
j_gene: TRBJ1-2
d_gene: NA
CDR3aa: CASSKPPTGGYGYTF
CDR3nt: TGTGCCAGCAGCAAACCCCCGACAGGGGGCTATGGCTACACCTTC

abundance: NA
v_gene: TRBV7-9
j_gene: TRBJ1-1
d_gene: NA
CDR3aa: CASIHSGSPEAFF
CDR3nt: TGTGCCAGCATCCATTCCGGGAGCCCTGAAGCTTTCTTT

abundance: medium-sized
v_gene: TRBV30
j_gene: TRBJ1-1
d_gene: NA
CDR3aa: CAWGQGGAEAFF
CDR3nt: TGTGCCTGGGGCCAGGGCGGCGCTGAAGCTTTCTTT

abundance: NA
v_gene: TRBV10-1
j_gene: TRBJ1-5
d_gene: NA
CDR3aa: CAKHGAYSNQPQHF
CDR3nt: TGCGCAAAGCACGGAGCTTATAGCAATCAGCCCCAGCATTTT

abundance: once
v_gene: TRBV4-1
j_gene: TRBJ1-4
d_gene: TRBD1
CDR3aa: CASSYRDREDEKLFF
CDR3nt: TGCGCCAGCAGCTACCGGGACAGGGAGGATGAAAAACTGTTTTTT

abundance: NA
v_gene: TRBV30
j_gene: TRBJ2-1
d_gene: TRBD2
CDR3aa: CAWSVLAGGYNEQFF
CDR3nt: TGTGCCTGGAGTGTACTAGCGGGGGGCTACAATGAGCAGTTCTTC

abundance: few
v_gene: TRBV2
j_gene: TRBJ2-7
d_gene: NA
CDR3aa: CASMPKGSSSYEQYF
CDR3nt: TGTGCCAGCATGCCCAAAGGGAGTTCCTCCTACGAGCAGTACTTC

abundance: NA
v_gene: TRBV5-5
j_gene: TRBJ1-5
d_gene: TRBD1
CDR3aa: CAGSLATGAQPQHF
CDR3nt: TGTGCCGGCAGCTTAGCGACAGGGGCTCAGCCCCAGCATTTT

abundance: once
v_gene: TRBV5-1
j_gene: TRBJ2-7
d_gene: NA
CDR3aa: CASRLGHLPSEQYF
CDR3nt: TGCGCCAGCAGACTGGGACATCTTCCCTCCGAGCAGTACTTC

abundance: NA
v_gene: TRBV7-3
j_gene: TRBJ2-1
d_gene: TRBD2
CDR3aa: CASSIGGSSYNEQFF
CDR3nt: TGTGCCAGCAGCATCGGGGGGAGCTCCTACAATGAGCAGTTCTTC

abundance: once
v_gene: TRBV30
j_gene: TRBJ2-7
d_gene: NA
CDR3aa: CAWLASGYEQYF
CDR3nt: TGTGCCTGGCTGGCCTCAGGGTACGAGCAGTACTTC

abundance: once
v_gene: TRBV9
j_gene: TRBJ2-3
d_gene: NA
CDR3aa: CASSTEDSEFPDTQYF
CDR3nt: TGTGCCAGCAGCACGGAGGACTCAGAGTTCCCTGATACGCAGTATTTT